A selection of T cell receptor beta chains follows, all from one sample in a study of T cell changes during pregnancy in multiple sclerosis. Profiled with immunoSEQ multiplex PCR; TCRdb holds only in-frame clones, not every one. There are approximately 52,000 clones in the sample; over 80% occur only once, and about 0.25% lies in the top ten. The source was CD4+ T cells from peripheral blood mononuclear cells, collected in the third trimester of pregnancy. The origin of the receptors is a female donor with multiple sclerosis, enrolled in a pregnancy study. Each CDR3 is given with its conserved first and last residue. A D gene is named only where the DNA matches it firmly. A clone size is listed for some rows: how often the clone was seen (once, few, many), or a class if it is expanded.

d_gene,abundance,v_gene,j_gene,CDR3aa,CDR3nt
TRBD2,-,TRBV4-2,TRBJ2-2,CASSLRGTSGRVKPGELFF,TGTGCCAGCAGCCTTAGAGGGACTAGCGGGAGGGTTAAACCCGGGGAGCTGTTTTTT
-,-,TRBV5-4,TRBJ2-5,CASSLAGTFQETQYF,TGTGCCAGCAGCTTGGCCGGGACTTTTCAAGAGACCCAGTACTTC
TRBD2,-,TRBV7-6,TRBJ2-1,CASSLAAAGGYNEQFF,TGTGCCAGCAGCTTAGCGGCAGCGGGAGGCTACAATGAGCAGTTCTTC
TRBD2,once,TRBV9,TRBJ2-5,CASSPGTSGGLLQETQYF,TGTGCCAGCAGCCCCGGGACTAGCGGGGGTCTCCTTCAAGAGACCCAGTACTTC
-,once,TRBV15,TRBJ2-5,CATIPTGGETQYF,TGTGCCACCATCCCGACTGGCGGGGAGACCCAGTACTTC
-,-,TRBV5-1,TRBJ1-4,CASSLAGRGEKLFF,TGCGCCAGCAGCTTGGCAGGGCGAGGAGAAAAACTGTTTTTT
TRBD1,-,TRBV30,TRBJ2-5,CAWSGQGAGMETQYF,TGTGCCTGGAGTGGACAGGGGGCGGGGATGGAGACCCAGTACTTC
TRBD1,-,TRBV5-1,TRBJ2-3,CASSIQGGPTDTQYF,TGCGCCAGCAGCATACAGGGGGGCCCCACAGATACGCAGTATTTT
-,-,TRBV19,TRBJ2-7,CASGTYEQYF,TGTGCCAGTGGCACCTACGAGCAGTACTTC
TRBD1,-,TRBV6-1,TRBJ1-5,CASSETGGQPQHF,TGTGCCAGCAGTGAGACAGGGGGGCAGCCCCAGCATTTT
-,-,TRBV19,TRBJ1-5,CASSAPRGEDSNQPQHF,TGTGCCAGTAGTGCGCCCCGGGGAGAGGATAGCAATCAGCCCCAGCATTTT
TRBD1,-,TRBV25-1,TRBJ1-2,CASSIQGAAYGYTF,TGTGCCAGCAGTATTCAGGGGGCGGCCTATGGCTACACCTTC
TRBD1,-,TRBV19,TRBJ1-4,CASRTGFGATNEKLFF,TGTGCCAGTAGGACAGGGTTCGGGGCAACTAATGAAAAACTGTTTTTT
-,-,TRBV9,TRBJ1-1,CASSVGGRDTEAFF,TGTGCCAGCAGCGTAGGAGGCAGGGACACTGAAGCTTTCTTT
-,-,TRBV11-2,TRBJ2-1,CASSRLQGRGEQFF,TGTGCCAGCAGCCGGCTCCAGGGGAGAGGTGAGCAGTTCTTC
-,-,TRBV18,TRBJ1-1,CATSGLNAENTEAFF,TGTGCCACCTCCGGCCTGAACGCGGAGAACACTGAAGCTTTCTTT
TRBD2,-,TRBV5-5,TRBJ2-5,CASSLTSGSETQYF,TGTGCCAGCAGCTTGACTAGCGGGAGTGAGACCCAGTACTTC
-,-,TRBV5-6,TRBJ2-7,CASSLLRRGGGHEQYF,TGTGCCAGCAGCTTGCTTAGGAGGGGCGGGGGCCACGAGCAGTACTTC
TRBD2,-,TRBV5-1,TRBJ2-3,CASTWRGATEDTQYF,TGCGCCAGCACCTGGCGGGGGGCGACAGAAGATACGCAGTATTTT
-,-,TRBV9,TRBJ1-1,CASSVGVSGGTEAFF,TGTGCCAGCAGCGTAGGGGTCAGCGGGGGCACTGAAGCTTTCTTT
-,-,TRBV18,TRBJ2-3,CASSLQNSDTQYF,TGTGCCAGCTCACTGCAGAATTCAGATACGCAGTATTTT
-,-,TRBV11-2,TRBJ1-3,CASSLGQGNTIYF,TGTGCCAGCAGCTTAGGACAGGGAAACACCATATATTTT
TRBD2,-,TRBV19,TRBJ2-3,CASSGRLAGTDTQYF,TGTGCCAGTAGTGGCCGACTAGCGGGAACAGATACGCAGTATTTT
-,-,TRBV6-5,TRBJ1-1,CASRSVNTEAFF,TGTGCCAGCCGGTCGGTGAACACTGAAGCTTTCTTT
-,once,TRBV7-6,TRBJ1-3,CASSLVAGSSSGNTIYF,TGTGCCAGCAGCTTAGTGGCAGGCAGCAGCTCTGGAAACACCATATATTTT
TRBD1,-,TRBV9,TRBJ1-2,CASSGTGDYGYTF,TGTGCCAGCAGCGGGACAGGGGACTATGGCTACACCTTC
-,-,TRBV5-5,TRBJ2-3,CASSLDLTSTDTQYF,TGTGCCAGCAGCTTGGACCTCACTAGCACAGATACGCAGTATTTT
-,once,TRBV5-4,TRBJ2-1,CASSPLDYSRNYNEQFF,TGTGCCAGCAGCCCCCTCGACTATTCGCGGAACTACAATGAGCAGTTCTTC
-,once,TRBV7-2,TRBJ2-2,CASSRETGDTGELFF,TGTGCCAGCAGCCGCGAGACGGGAGACACCGGGGAGCTGTTTTTT
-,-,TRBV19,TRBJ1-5,CASSKTQMTINQPQHF,TGTGCCAGTAGTAAAACACAGATGACAATTAATCAGCCCCAGCATTTT
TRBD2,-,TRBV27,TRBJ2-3,CASSSTAGGLSDTQYF,TGTGCCAGCAGTTCAACAGCGGGGGGGCTTTCAGATACGCAGTATTTT
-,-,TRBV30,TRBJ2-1,CAWRPGDNEQFF,TGTGCCTGGAGGCCCGGGGACAATGAGCAGTTCTTC
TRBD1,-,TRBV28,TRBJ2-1,CASRSQGSSYNEQFF,TGTGCCAGCAGGTCACAGGGGAGCTCCTACAATGAGCAGTTCTTC
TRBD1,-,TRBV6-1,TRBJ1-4,CASRRGHEGEKLFF,TGTGCCAGCAGGAGGGGGCACGAGGGTGAAAAACTGTTTTTT
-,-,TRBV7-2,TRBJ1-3,CASSLVVQHSGNTIYF,TGTGCCAGCAGCTTAGTGGTACAACACTCTGGAAACACCATATATTTT
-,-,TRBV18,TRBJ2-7,CASSSRTYSYEQYF,TGTGCCAGCTCGAGCCGGACATACTCCTACGAGCAGTACTTC
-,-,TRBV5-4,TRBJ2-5,CASSPRGAVETQYF,TGTGCCAGCAGCCCCCGCGGGGCGGTAGAGACCCAGTACTTC
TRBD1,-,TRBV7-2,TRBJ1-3,CASSLRTGAGNTIYF,TGTGCCAGCAGCCTACGGACAGGGGCAGGAAACACCATATATTTT
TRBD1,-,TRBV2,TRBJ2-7,CASRGQGAGEQYF,TGTGCCAGCAGGGGACAGGGGGCCGGCGAGCAGTACTTC
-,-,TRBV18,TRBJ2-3,CASSPFRGTDTQYF,TGTGCCAGCTCACCATTCCGGGGCACAGATACGCAGTATTTT
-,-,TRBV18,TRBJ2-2,CASSHREFGELFF,TGTGCCAGCTCACACCGGGAGTTCGGGGAGCTGTTTTTT
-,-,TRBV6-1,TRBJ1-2,CASSEGASESYGYTF,TGTGCCAGCAGTGAAGGGGCTTCAGAGAGCTATGGCTACACCTTC
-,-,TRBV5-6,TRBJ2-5,CASGRELGPQETQYF,TGTGCCAGCGGAAGAGAACTAGGCCCCCAAGAGACCCAGTACTTC
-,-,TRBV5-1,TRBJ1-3,CASSVNGSSGNTIYF,TGCGCCAGCAGCGTGAACGGTAGCTCTGGAAACACCATATATTTT
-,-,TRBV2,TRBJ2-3,CASSVLQDTTDTQYF,TGTGCCAGCAGTGTACTACAGGATACGACAGATACGCAGTATTTT
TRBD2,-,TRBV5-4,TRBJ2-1,CASSFSAGSGEQFF,TGTGCCAGCAGCTTTTCAGCGGGATCGGGTGAGCAGTTCTTC
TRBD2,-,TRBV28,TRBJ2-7,CASGTSATYEQYF,TGTGCCAGCGGGACTAGCGCTACCTACGAGCAGTACTTC
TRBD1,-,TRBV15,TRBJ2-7,CATSAGGTGSSYEQYF,TGTGCCACCAGCGCAGGGGGCACAGGGAGCTCCTACGAGCAGTACTTC